A selection of T cell receptor beta chains follows, all from one sample in a study of glioma-infiltrating T cells. TCRdb fed the multiplex PCR reads into MiXCR, producing one record per CDR3 protein. The data hold some 130,000 distinct CDR3 sequences, with under 30% observed a single time. The specimen was glioma tissue, nonneoplastic brain tissue, or PBMCs (not recorded which). Receptor source: a human donor with low-grade glioma or glioblastoma, undergoing nonglioma brain surgery, or in good health (not recorded which). CDR3s include the opening cysteine and the closing phenylalanine or tryptophan. The D gene is left open where the match is weak. The listing skips clone size in some rows; elsewhere it reads once, few, many or a size class.

>TRBJ1-1|TRBV15|-|-
TGTGCCACCAGCAGAGCCCTGACCGGGAGGGTGGACACTGAAGCTTTCTTT
CATSRALTGRVDTEAFF
>TRBJ2-1|TRBV2|few|-
TGTGCCAGCAGCCGCGGTTCCTACAATGAGCAGTTCTTC
CASSRGSYNEQFF
>TRBJ2-1|TRBV24-1|-|TRBD1
TGTGCCACCAGTGTCGCCCCGACAGGGGGCTTCGACAATGAGCAGTTCTTC
CATSVAPTGGFDNEQFF
>TRBJ2-1|TRBV6-2/TRBV6-3|many|-
TGTGCCAGCAGTCAATCCCTTCTAGGCGGGGGCGGAGGCAATGAGCAGTTCTTC
CASSQSLLGGGGGNEQFF
>TRBJ2-6|TRBV27|many|-
TGTGCCAGCAGCTCTATGAGCTCTGGGGCCAACGTCCTGACTTTC
CASSSMSSGANVLTF
>TRBJ2-3|TRBV25-1|few|TRBD2
TGTGCCAGCAGTGCAAGGGCTAGCGGGGGCCCGGGAGATACGCAGTATTTT
CASSARASGGPGDTQYF
>TRBJ2-3|TRBV7-9|-|TRBD2
TGTGCCAGCAGCTCCACCGGGACTAGCGCCACAGATACGCAGTATTTT
CASSSTGTSATDTQYF
>TRBJ2-2|TRBV20-1|-|-
TGCAGTGCCCGAGACGCACTTAACACCGGGGAGCTGTTTTTT
CSARDALNTGELFF
>TRBJ2-5|TRBV5-1|-|-
TGCGCCAGCAGCTCGATCACTGGACAGCAAGAGACCCAGTACTTC
CASSSITGQQETQYF
>TRBJ1-1|TRBV29-1|-|-
TGCAGCGTCCCGGGACCATCGAACACTGAAGCTTTCTTT
CSVPGPSNTEAFF
>TRBJ2-1|TRBV7-9|few|TRBD2
TGTGCCAGCAGCTTACTACTAGCGGGGGGATACAATGAGCAGTTCTTC
CASSLLLAGGYNEQFF
>TRBJ2-5|TRBV6-1|-|TRBD1
TGTGCCAGCAGACAGGACAGGGGAAGAGAGACCCAGTACTTC
CASRQDRGRETQYF
>TRBJ1-6|TRBV7-6|few|TRBD1
TGTGCCAGCAGCTTCCAGGGGGTTAATTCACCCCTCCACTTT
CASSFQGVNSPLHF
>TRBJ2-3|TRBV18|-|TRBD1
TGTGCCAGCTCATCGGGACAGACCACAGGTACGCAGTATTTT
CASSSGQTTGTQYF
>TRBJ2-1|TRBV6-5|-|-
TGTGCCAGCAGTCCTTCAGGGGCTTTTTCCTCCTACGAGCAGTTCTTC
CASSPSGAFSSYEQFF
>TRBJ2-5|TRBV20-1|-|-
TGCAGTGCGGTGACAGGGAGGGAAGAGACCCAGTACTTC
CSAVTGREETQYF
>TRBJ1-5|TRBV15|many|-
TGTGCCACCAGCAGAGATTCAGGGGAGGCTCAGCCCCAGCATTTT
CATSRDSGEAQPQHF
>TRBJ1-6|TRBV7-3|-|-
TGTGCCAGCAGCTCGACGACAGGATCCTATAATTCACCCCTCCACTTT
CASSSTTGSYNSPLHF
>TRBJ1-2|TRBV14|few|TRBD1
TGTGCCAGCAGCCAAGACCCCGGACAGGGGTTCGGCTATGGCTACACCTTC
CASSQDPGQGFGYGYTF
>TRBJ2-3|TRBV29-1|-|-
TGCAGCGTTGAAGGCCGGAACAGGGAAATACCAGATACGCAGTATTTT
CSVEGRNREIPDTQYF
>TRBJ2-1|TRBV12-3/TRBV12-4|-|-
TGTGCCAGCAGTTTCGCGAGCTCCTACAATGAGCAGTTCTTC
CASSFASSYNEQFF
>TRBJ1-2|TRBV20-1|many|TRBD1
TGCAGTGCCGAACAGGGGTTGGACTATGGCTACACCTTC
CSAEQGLDYGYTF
>TRBJ1-4|TRBV19|-|-
TGTGCCAGTAGCCCCTCCAGGCCGCGAAATGAAAAACTGTTTTTT
CASSPSRPRNEKLFF
>TRBJ2-3|TRBV12-3/TRBV12-4|-|-
TGTGCCAGCAGTACCCGGGGGACCCCCACAGATACGCAGTATTTT
CASSTRGTPTDTQYF
>TRBJ2-5|TRBV24-1|-|-
TGTGCCACCAGTGCGACAGTCGGAGAGACCCAGTACTTC
CATSATVGETQYF
>TRBJ2-1|TRBV4-2|-|-
TGTGCCAGCAGCCACGATCTCAGGGACGATGAGCAGTTCTTC
CASSHDLRDDEQFF
>TRBJ2-3|TRBV24-1|few|TRBD2
TGTGCCACCAGTGATCGACTAGCGGGGGACACAGATACGCAGTATTTT
CATSDRLAGDTDTQYF
>TRBJ1-2|TRBV19|-|-
TGTGCCAGTGGGACGGATTATGGCTACACCTTC
CASGTDYGYTF
>TRBJ1-3|TRBV4-1|few|-
TGCGCCAGCACCCTTGGGCAGGGGCCTTCTGGAAACACCATATATTTT
CASTLGQGPSGNTIYF
>TRBJ2-3|TRBV20-1|-|-
TGCAGTGCTAGGTTCTCGGGCCTACGACCAGATACGCAGTATTTT
CSARFSGLRPDTQYF
>TRBJ1-3|TRBV6-1|many|-
TGTGCCAGCAGTTGGACGGTCTCTGGAAACACCATATATTTT
CASSWTVSGNTIYF
>TRBJ2-3|TRBV14|-|-
TGTGCCAGCAGCCATGGGTTAGCAGTTCCGCAGTATTTT
CASSHGLAVPQYF
>TRBJ2-1|TRBV6-1|-|-
TGTGCCAGCAGTGAAGCCGAGCGGAGCTCCTACAATGAGCAGTTCTTC
CASSEAERSSYNEQFF
>TRBJ2-2|TRBV3-1|-|-
TGTGCCAGCAGCCAAGGCGGGACAGCGAACACCGGGGAGCTGTTTTTT
CASSQGGTANTGELFF
>TRBJ1-1|TRBV10-3|many|-
TGTGCCATCAGTGACTACAGGATGAACACTGAAGCTTTCTTT
CAISDYRMNTEAFF
>TRBJ1-5|TRBV19|many|-
TGTGCCAGTAGGCAAGCGGGTCACAATCAGCCCCAGCATTTT
CASRQAGHNQPQHF
>TRBJ2-1|TRBV5-4|few|-
TGTGCCAGCAGCTTTGGGGGCGCGGATGAGCAGTTCTTC
CASSFGGADEQFF
>TRBJ1-2|TRBV6-1|many|-
TGTGCCAGCAGTGACATCATCTATGGCTACACCTTC
CASSDIIYGYTF
>TRBJ1-2|TRBV3-1|-|-
TGTGCCAGCAGCCCCGAGGGGTATGGCTACACCTTC
CASSPEGYGYTF
>TRBJ2-3|TRBV7-2|many|-
TGTGCCAGCAGCCCGGACAGAAAGAACACAGATACGCAGTATTTT
CASSPDRKNTDTQYF
>TRBJ1-6|TRBV28|-|-
TGTGCCAGCAGCCCTGGCTACGTCCAACCCCTCCACTTT
CASSPGYVQPLHF
>TRBJ2-1|TRBV20-1|-|TRBD2
TGCAGTGCTGCTAGCGGGGGGACAAGCTCCTACAATGAGCAGTTCTTC
CSAASGGTSSYNEQFF
>TRBJ2-1|TRBV11-3|-|-
TGTGCCAGCAGCTTAGTTCGGGACGTTGAGCAGTTCTTC
CASSLVRDVEQFF
>TRBJ1-1|TRBV24-1|many|-
TGTGCCACTAATGGGTGGGCTTTCTTT
CATNGWAFF
>TRBJ2-1|TRBV24-1|few|-
TGTGCCGCTTCCAAGGGCGGCTCCTACAATGAGCAGTTCTTC
CAASKGGSYNEQFF
>TRBJ1-1|TRBV20-1|-|-
TGCAGTGCTAGTCACGGTAGTGGAACTGAAGCTTCCTTT
CSASHGSGTEASF
>TRBJ2-3|TRBV7-6|many|-
TGTGCCAGCAGCTTAGGCGGACAGCCAACAGATACGCAGTATTTT
CASSLGGQPTDTQYF
>TRBJ2-1|TRBV6-1|many|TRBD2
TGTGCCAGCAACGGGGGGGTTTCCTACAATGAGCAGTTCTTC
CASNGGVSYNEQFF
>TRBJ1-3|TRBV20-1|many|-
TGCAGTGCTAGTTCCCCTGGAAACACCATATATTTT
CSASSPGNTIYF
>TRBJ2-1|TRBV5-4|-|-
TGTGCCAGCAGCTATGGACTCGTCAATGAGCAGTTCTTC
CASSYGLVNEQFF
>TRBJ2-1|TRBV7-3|few|TRBD2
TGTGCCAGCAGCATTCGAAGCGGGGATTCCTACAATGAGCAGTTCTTC
CASSIRSGDSYNEQFF
>TRBJ1-5|TRBV5-1|few|-
TGCGCCAGCAGCTTGACAGGGACAAGCAATCAGCCCCAGCATTTT
CASSLTGTSNQPQHF
>TRBJ2-1|TRBV19|many|-
TGTGCCAGTACCGACAGGTCCTACAATGAGCAGTTCTTC
CASTDRSYNEQFF
>TRBJ1-1|TRBV4-1|-|TRBD1
TGCGCCAGCAGCCAAGTTCCGGGACAGGGATCAATGAACACTGAAGCTTTCTTT
CASSQVPGQGSMNTEAFF
>TRBJ1-5|TRBV6-1|many|-
TGTGCCAGCAGCGAACAGCAATCTAGCAATCAGCCCCAGCATTTT
CASSEQQSSNQPQHF